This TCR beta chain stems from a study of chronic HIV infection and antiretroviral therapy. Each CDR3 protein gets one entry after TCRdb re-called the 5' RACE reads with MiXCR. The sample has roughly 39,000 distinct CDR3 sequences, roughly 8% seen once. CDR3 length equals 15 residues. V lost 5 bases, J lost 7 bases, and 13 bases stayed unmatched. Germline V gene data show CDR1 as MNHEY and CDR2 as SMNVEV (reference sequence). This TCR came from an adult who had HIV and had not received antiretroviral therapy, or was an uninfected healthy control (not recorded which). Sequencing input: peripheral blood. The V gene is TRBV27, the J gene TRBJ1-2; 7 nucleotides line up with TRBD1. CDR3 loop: CASSLRQGSLAGYTF. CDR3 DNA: TGTGCCAGCAGTCTCCGACAGGGATCTCTAGCTGGCTACACCTTC.